Listed below are T cell receptor beta chains from one sample, sequenced in a study of blood T cell repertoires in COVID-19. The data were produced by immunoSEQ multiplex PCR, yet TCRdb's version contains in-frame clones alone and is incomplete. The sample comprises roughly 170,000 clones, under 85% of which are singletons, and around 6.8% rests with the top ten. Input material: peripheral blood. These receptors all stem from a human donor in a cohort sampled during active COVID-19. CDR3s include the opening cysteine and the closing phenylalanine or tryptophan. D genes are given only for firm matches. Some rows mark clone size as missing; the rest say once, few, many or name a class of expanded clone.

>NA|NA|TRBV6-2/TRBV6-3|TRBJ1-5
TGTGCCAGCAGTTACTTGCAGGCGCCGGATGATCAGCCCCAGCATTTT
CASSYLQAPDDQPQHF
>NA|NA|TRBV19|TRBJ1-5
TGTGCCAGTAGTATGCGGGGGGCCCAGCCCCAGCATTTT
CASSMRGAQPQHF
>NA|TRBD1|TRBV27|TRBJ2-3
TGTGCCAGCAGTTTAAGCAGGGGGCTGGATACGCAGTATTTT
CASSLSRGLDTQYF
>NA|NA|TRBV5-8|TRBJ2-7
TGTGCCAGCAGCAAAGACCCGGCTGGAGGGGCCAACGAGCAGTACTTC
CASSKDPAGGANEQYF
>NA|NA|TRBV19|TRBJ2-2
TGTGCCAGTAGGCAGGGGAACACCGGGGAGCTGTTTTTT
CASRQGNTGELFF
>NA|NA|TRBV7-9|TRBJ2-7
TGTGCCAGCTCACCTTTGGTGGGGCCCTACGAGCAGTACTTC
CASSPLVGPYEQYF
>many|NA|TRBV7-9|TRBJ2-7
TGTGCCAGCAGCTTAGTCGGTGGCTCCTACGAGCAGTACTTC
CASSLVGGSYEQYF
>NA|NA|TRBV4-1|TRBJ1-2
TGCGCCAGCAGCCAAGAGTTAAGGGGTAGCTATGGCTACACCTTC
CASSQELRGSYGYTF
>NA|NA|TRBV4-1|TRBJ1-6
TGCGCCAGCAGCAGCACAGGGCCGGGGAATTCACCCCTCCACTTT
CASSSTGPGNSPLHF
>NA|NA|TRBV27|TRBJ2-7
TGTGCCAGCAGTTTTGGCTCTCCCGGGGGTGGCAACGAGCAGTACTTC
CASSFGSPGGGNEQYF
>NA|TRBD2|TRBV11-3|TRBJ2-6
TGTGCCAGCAGCTCGGGGGGGGCTGGGGCCAACGTCCTGACTTTC
CASSSGGAGANVLTF
>once|NA|TRBV5-1|TRBJ1-3
TGCGCCAGCAGGGGAACAGGGAGCGGCTCTGGAAACACCATATATTTT
CASRGTGSGSGNTIYF
>NA|TRBD1|TRBV2|TRBJ2-5
TGTGCCAGCAGTGGGGGACAGGCGGAACAAGAGACCCAGTACTTC
CASSGGQAEQETQYF
>NA|TRBD1|TRBV5-6|TRBJ1-2
TGTGCCAGCAGCTTTGACAGGGGGATGGTCTATGGCTACACCTTC
CASSFDRGMVYGYTF
>NA|TRBD1|TRBV9|TRBJ2-1
TGTGCCAGCAGCGCATGGGACAGGGATTACAATGAGCAGTTCTTC
CASSAWDRDYNEQFF
>NA|NA|TRBV19|TRBJ1-2
TGTGCCAGTAGTCGTAACTATCGGGACTATGGCTACACCTTC
CASSRNYRDYGYTF
>NA|NA|TRBV4-2|TRBJ2-1
TGTGCCAGCAGCACCCACAGGGCTGAGCAGTTCTTC
CASSTHRAEQFF
>NA|NA|TRBV7-3|TRBJ1-1
TGTGCCAGCAGCTTGACAGTGAACACTGAAGCTTTCTTT
CASSLTVNTEAFF
>NA|TRBD1|TRBV3-1/TRBV3-2|TRBJ2-3
TGTGCCAGCAGCCGCCCCGGGACAGGGATAGGTGATACGCAGTATTTT
CASSRPGTGIGDTQYF
>few|NA|TRBV18|TRBJ1-1
TGTGCCAGCTCACCACAGTTACAGAAAAAAGAAGCTTTCTTT
CASSPQLQKKEAFF
>NA|TRBD1|TRBV5-1|TRBJ1-2
TGCGCCAGCCGACAGGGTAACTATGGCTACACCTTC
CASRQGNYGYTF
>NA|TRBD1|TRBV6-6|TRBJ1-5
TGTGCCAGCAGTTACTCCGGACAGGGTGGGCAGCCCCAGCATTTT
CASSYSGQGGQPQHF
>NA|NA|TRBV6-5|TRBJ1-5
TGTGCCAGCCAGGGAGGGAGCAATCAGCCCCAGCATTTT
CASQGGSNQPQHF
>NA|NA|TRBV13|TRBJ1-6
TGTGCCAGCAGCTTAGGCCAGGTTAATAATTCACCCCTCCACTTT
CASSLGQVNNSPLHF
>NA|NA|TRBV6-2/TRBV6-3|TRBJ2-1
TGTGCCAGCAGCTCCGGGACAACGGGGGGCAATGAGCAGTTCTTC
CASSSGTTGGNEQFF
>NA|NA|TRBV3-1/TRBV3-2|TRBJ1-5
TGTGCCAGCAGCCAAGAAGGGGCCTGGCAGCCCCAGCATTTT
CASSQEGAWQPQHF
>NA|TRBD1|TRBV5-8|TRBJ1-3
TGTGCCAGCAGCCAGGACAGGGGCTCTGGAAACACCATATATTTT
CASSQDRGSGNTIYF
>NA|TRBD2|TRBV5-1|TRBJ2-1
TGCGCCAGCAGCTTGAACGGTCTAGCGGGGGGGCACTCCTACAATGAGCAGTTCTTC
CASSLNGLAGGHSYNEQFF
>once|TRBD1|TRBV2|TRBJ2-3
TGTGCCAGCCATCGAGGCGGACAGGGGGCGTTGAACACAGATACGCAGTATTTT
CASHRGGQGALNTDTQYF
>NA|NA|TRBV6-5|TRBJ2-6
TGTGCCATCCGGAGGTCTGGGGCCAACGTCCTGACTTTC
CAIRRSGANVLTF
>NA|NA|TRBV30|TRBJ1-1
TGTGCCTGGAGTGTACGGAGCACTGAAGCTTTCTTT
CAWSVRSTEAFF
>NA|NA|TRBV29-1|TRBJ1-2
TGCAGCGTCGAGGGCCACCCGGATGGCTACACCTTC
CSVEGHPDGYTF
>NA|TRBD1|TRBV10-3|TRBJ2-3
TGTGCCATCAGTGAGAGAAGGGGGCAGGATACGCAGTATTTT
CAISERRGQDTQYF
>NA|TRBD1|TRBV6-2/TRBV6-3|TRBJ1-1
TGTGCCAGCAGTTATGAAACAGGGGCGAGGGCCAAGGCTTTCTTT
CASSYETGARAKAFF
>NA|TRBD1|TRBV9|TRBJ2-7
TGTGCCAGCAGCGTAGGCGATAGGGACAGAGTCTACGAGCAGTACTTC
CASSVGDRDRVYEQYF
>NA|NA|TRBV5-5|TRBJ1-1
TGTGCCAGCAGCTTGGAATCAGGCTACACTGAAGCTTTCTTT
CASSLESGYTEAFF
>NA|NA|TRBV3-1/TRBV3-2|TRBJ2-5
TGTGCCAGCAGCCAGAGATACGGGACTCAAGAGACCCAGTACTTC
CASSQRYGTQETQYF
>NA|NA|TRBV12-3/TRBV12-4|TRBJ2-3
TGTGCCAGCAGTGACACCACAGATACGCAGTATTTT
CASSDTTDTQYF
>once|TRBD2|TRBV6-2/TRBV6-3|TRBJ2-5
TGTGCCAGCAGCCTAGATTCCCTAGCGGGGGTGAAAGAGACCCAGTACTTC
CASSLDSLAGVKETQYF
>NA|NA|TRBV5-8|TRBJ2-3
TGTGCCAGCAGCTACCGTCGGCAGGGTGCCCTCCAAGGCACAGATACGCAGTATTTT
CASSYRRQGALQGTDTQYF
>NA|TRBD1|TRBV11-2|TRBJ1-1
TGTGCCAGCAGCTTAGAAGGGACAGCGAACACTGAAGCTTTCTTT
CASSLEGTANTEAFF
>once|TRBD1|TRBV7-2|TRBJ1-5
TGTGCCAGCAGCCCAGAGACAGGGGTCTTTTCTCAGCCCCAGCATTTT
CASSPETGVFSQPQHF
>NA|TRBD1|TRBV19|TRBJ1-1
TGTGCCAGTAGTATTCGTAGACAGGGCCCGACCCCGAACACTGAAGCTTTCTTT
CASSIRRQGPTPNTEAFF
>NA|NA|TRBV6-2/TRBV6-3|TRBJ2-2
TGTGCCAGCAGTTACAGGCGGGGCACGGCCGGGGAGCTGTTTTTT
CASSYRRGTAGELFF
>once|TRBD1|TRBV5-1|TRBJ2-5
TGCGCCAGCAGCTCGACAGGGGGGTTTCAAGAGACCCAGTACTTC
CASSSTGGFQETQYF
>NA|TRBD1|TRBV7-8|TRBJ2-3
TGTGCCAGCAGCTTTGCGGACAGGGCGGTAGATACGCAGTATTTT
CASSFADRAVDTQYF
>NA|TRBD1|TRBV5-5|TRBJ1-5
TGTGCCAGCAGCTTGGACAGGGGAAGCGGTCAGCCCCAGCATTTT
CASSLDRGSGQPQHF
>NA|NA|TRBV5-4|TRBJ2-2
TGTGCCAGCAGCGCAGGGTCTTGGCGCACCGGGGAGCTGTTTTTT
CASSAGSWRTGELFF
>NA|NA|TRBV3-1/TRBV3-2|TRBJ1-1
TGTGCCAGCAGCCACTTGAACACTGAAGCTTTCTTT
CASSHLNTEAFF
>NA|NA|TRBV6-5|TRBJ2-1
TGTGCCAGCAGCCTCTTTTGGGAGAGCTACAATGAGCAGTTCTTC
CASSLFWESYNEQFF
>NA|TRBD1|TRBV7-2|TRBJ2-5
TGTGCCAGCAGCCAAGTAGGGACAGGGGCAGAGACCCAGTACTTC
CASSQVGTGAETQYF
>NA|NA|TRBV15|TRBJ1-5
TGTGCCACCAGCATTTCTTTGGGACTCAATCAGCCCCAGCATTTT
CATSISLGLNQPQHF
>NA|NA|TRBV18|TRBJ2-3
TGTGCCAGCTCACCGGCTAGCACAGATACGCAGTATTTT
CASSPASTDTQYF
>NA|NA|TRBV7-2|TRBJ1-3
TGTGCCAGCAGCTTAACGGCAGGGGTCGCTGGAAACACCATATATTTT
CASSLTAGVAGNTIYF
>NA|NA|TRBV21-1|TRBJ1-1
TGTGCCAGCAGCAAAAAAGAGGTTCCGGGCACTGAAGCTTTCTTT
CASSKKEVPGTEAFF
>NA|NA|TRBV7-9|TRBJ1-3
TGTGCCAGCAGCGAGAGCTCTGGAAACACCATATATTTT
CASSESSGNTIYF
>NA|NA|TRBV11-3|TRBJ1-3
TGTGCCAGCAGCGCGGACAGAGGAAACACCATATATTTT
CASSADRGNTIYF